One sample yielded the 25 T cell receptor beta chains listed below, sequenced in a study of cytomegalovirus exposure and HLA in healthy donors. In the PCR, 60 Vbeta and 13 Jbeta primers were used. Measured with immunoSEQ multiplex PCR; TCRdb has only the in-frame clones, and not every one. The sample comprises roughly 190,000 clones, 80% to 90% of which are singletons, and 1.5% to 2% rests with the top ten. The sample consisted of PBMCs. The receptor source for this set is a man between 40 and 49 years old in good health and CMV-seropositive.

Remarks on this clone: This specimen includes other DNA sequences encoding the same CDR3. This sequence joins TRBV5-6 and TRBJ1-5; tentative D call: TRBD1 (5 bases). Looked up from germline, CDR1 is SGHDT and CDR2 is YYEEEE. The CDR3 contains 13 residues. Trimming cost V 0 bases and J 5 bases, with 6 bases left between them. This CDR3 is CASSLGGDQPQHF. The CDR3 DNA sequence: TGTGCCAGCAGCTTGGGGGGGGATCAGCCCCAGCATTTT.

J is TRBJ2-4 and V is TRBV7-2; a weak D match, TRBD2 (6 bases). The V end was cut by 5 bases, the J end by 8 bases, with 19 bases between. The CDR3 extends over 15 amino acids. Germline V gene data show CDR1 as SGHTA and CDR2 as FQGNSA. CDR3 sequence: CASSPSILGTDIQYF. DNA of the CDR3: TGTGCCAGCAGCCCTAGCATTCTAGGGACTGACATTCAGTACTTC.

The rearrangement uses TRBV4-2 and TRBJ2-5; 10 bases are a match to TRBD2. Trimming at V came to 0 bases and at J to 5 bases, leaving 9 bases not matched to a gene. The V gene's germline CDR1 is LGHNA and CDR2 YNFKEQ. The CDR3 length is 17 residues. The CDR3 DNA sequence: TGTGCCAGCAGCCAAGATCCCCCTAGCGGGAGAATCGAGACCCAGTACTTC. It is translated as CASSQDPPSGRIETQYF.

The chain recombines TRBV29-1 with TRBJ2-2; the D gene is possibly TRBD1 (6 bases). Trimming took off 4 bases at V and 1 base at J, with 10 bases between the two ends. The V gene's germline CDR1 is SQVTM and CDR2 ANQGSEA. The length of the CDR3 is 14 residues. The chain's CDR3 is CSVGRGLNTGELFF. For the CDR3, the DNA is TGCAGCGTTGGAAGGGGGTTGAACACCGGGGAGCTGTTTTTT.

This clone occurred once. The CDR3 spells CASNRDRVSETQYF. The CDR3 DNA reads as TGTGCCAGCAACCGGGACAGGGTATCGGAGACCCAGTACTTC. The genes are TRBV9 and TRBJ2-5; 9 bases agree with TRBD1. Germline V gene data show CDR1 as SGDLS and CDR2 as YYNGEE. Trimming cost V 6 bases and J 5 bases; bases outside gene matches: 8. The CDR3 covers 14 residues.

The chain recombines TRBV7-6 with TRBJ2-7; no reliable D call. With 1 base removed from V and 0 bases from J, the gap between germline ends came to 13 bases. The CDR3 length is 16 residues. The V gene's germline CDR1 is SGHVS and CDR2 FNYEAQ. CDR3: CASSLGLADGSYEQYF. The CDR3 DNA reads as TGTGCCAGCAGCTTAGGACTGGCCGACGGCTCCTACGAGCAGTACTTC. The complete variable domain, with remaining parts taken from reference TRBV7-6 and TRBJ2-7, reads GAGVSQSPRYKVTKRGQDVALRCDPISGHVSLYWYRQALGQGPEFLTYFNYEAQQDKSGLPNDRFSAERPEGSISTLTIQRTEQRDSAMYRCASSLGLADGSYEQYFGPGTRLTVT.

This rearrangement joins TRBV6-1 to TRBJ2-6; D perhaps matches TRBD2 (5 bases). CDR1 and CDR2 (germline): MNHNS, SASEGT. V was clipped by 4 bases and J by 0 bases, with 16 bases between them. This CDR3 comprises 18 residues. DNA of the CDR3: TGTGCCAGCAGTGTGGGCGGAGGAAGGCTCTCTGGGGCCAACGTCCTGACTTTC. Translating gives CASSVGGGRLSGANVLTF.

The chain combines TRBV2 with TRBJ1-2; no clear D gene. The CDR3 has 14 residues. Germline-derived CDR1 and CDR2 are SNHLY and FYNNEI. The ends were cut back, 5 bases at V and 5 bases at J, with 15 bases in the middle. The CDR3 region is CASSFGTARYGYTF. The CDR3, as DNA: TGTGCCAGCAGTTTCGGTACAGCAAGATATGGCTACACCTTC. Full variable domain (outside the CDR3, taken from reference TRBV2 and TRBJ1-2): EPEVTQTPSHQVTQMGQEVILRCVPISNHLYFYWYRQILGQKVEFLVSFYNNEISEKSEIFDDQFSVERPDGSNFTLKIRSTKLEDSAMYFCASSFGTARYGYTFGSGTRLTVV.

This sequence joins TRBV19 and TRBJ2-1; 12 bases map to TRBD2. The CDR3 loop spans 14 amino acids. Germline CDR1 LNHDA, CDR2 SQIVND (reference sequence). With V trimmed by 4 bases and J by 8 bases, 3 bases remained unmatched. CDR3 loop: CASSTSGRADEQFF. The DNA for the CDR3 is TGTGCCAGTAGTACTAGCGGGAGGGCCGATGAGCAGTTCTTC.

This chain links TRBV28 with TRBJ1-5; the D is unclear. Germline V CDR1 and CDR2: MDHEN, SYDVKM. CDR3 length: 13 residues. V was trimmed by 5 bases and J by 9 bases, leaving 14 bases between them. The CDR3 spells CASSPQSVRPQHF. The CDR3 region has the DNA TGTGCCAGCAGTCCCCAGAGCGTACGGCCCCAGCATTTT.

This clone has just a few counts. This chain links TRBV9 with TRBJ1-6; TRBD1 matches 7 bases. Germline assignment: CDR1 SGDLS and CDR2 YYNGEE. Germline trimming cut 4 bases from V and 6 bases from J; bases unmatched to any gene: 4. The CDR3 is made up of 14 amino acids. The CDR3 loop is CASSPGQVNSPLHF. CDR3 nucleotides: TGTGCCAGCAGCCCTGGACAGGTTAATTCACCCCTCCACTTT.

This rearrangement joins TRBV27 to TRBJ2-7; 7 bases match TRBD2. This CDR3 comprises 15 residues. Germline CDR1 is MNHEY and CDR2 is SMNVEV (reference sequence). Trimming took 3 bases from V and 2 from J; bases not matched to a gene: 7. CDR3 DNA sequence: TGTGCCAGCAGTTTCATGGCTAGCGGCCCCTACGAGCAGTACTTC. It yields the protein CASSFMASGPYEQYF.

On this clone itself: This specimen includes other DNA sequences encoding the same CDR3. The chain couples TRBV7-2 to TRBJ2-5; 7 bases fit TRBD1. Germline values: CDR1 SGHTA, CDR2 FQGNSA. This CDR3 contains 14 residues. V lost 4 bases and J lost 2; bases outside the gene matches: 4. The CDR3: CASSSQGVQETQYF. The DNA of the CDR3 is TGTGCCAGCAGCTCCCAGGGGGTTCAAGAGACCCAGTACTTC.

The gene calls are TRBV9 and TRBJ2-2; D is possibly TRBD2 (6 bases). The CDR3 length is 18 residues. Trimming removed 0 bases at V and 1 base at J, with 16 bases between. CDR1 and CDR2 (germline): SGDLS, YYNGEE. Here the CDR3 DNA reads TGTGCCAGCAGCGTAGACGGGAGTGGTTTTATGAACACCGGGGAGCTGTTTTTT. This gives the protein CASSVDGSGFMNTGELFF.

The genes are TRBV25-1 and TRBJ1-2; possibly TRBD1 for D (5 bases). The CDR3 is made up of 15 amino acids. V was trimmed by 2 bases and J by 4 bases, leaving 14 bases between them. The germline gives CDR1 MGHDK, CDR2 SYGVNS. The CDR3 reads CASSELRERGYGYTF. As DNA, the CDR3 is TGTGCCAGCAGTGAACTCAGGGAAAGGGGCTATGGCTACACCTTC.

CDR3 nucleotide sequence: TGCGCCAGCAGTGGTTTAGCGGGACGGGAGAACATTCAGTACTTC. It encodes CASSGLAGRENIQYF. The chain links TRBV10-2 to TRBJ2-4, with 8 bases lining up with TRBD2. Per the germline V gene, CDR1 is WSHSY and CDR2 is SAAADI. The CDR3 is 15 residues long. The V and J ends lost 4 bases and 7 bases, in that order; junction bases with no gene match: 9.

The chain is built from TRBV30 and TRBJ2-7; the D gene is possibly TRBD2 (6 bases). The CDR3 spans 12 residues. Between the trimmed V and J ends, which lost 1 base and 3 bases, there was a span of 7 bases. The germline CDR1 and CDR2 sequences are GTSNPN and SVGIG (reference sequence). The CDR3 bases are TGTGCCTGGAGTGACGGGAGCTACGAGCAGTACTTC. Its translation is CAWSDGSYEQYF.

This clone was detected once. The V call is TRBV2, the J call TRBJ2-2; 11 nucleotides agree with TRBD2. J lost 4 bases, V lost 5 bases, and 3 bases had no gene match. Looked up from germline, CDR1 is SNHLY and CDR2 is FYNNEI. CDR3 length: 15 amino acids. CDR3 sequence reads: CASSSSGRSTGELFF. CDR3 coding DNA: TGTGCCAGCAGTTCTAGCGGGAGGTCCACCGGGGAGCTGTTTTTT. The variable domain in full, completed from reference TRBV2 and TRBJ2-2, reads EPEVTQTPSHQVTQMGQEVILRCVPISNHLYFYWYRQILGQKVEFLVSFYNNEISEKSEIFDDQFSVERPDGSNFTLKIRSTKLEDSAMYFCASSSSGRSTGELFFGEGSRLTVL.

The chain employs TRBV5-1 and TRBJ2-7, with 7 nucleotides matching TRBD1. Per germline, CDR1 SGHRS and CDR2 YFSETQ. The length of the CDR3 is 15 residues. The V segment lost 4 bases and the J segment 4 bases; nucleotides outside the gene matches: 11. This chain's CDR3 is CASSLWTGRGYEQYF. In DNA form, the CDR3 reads TGCGCCAGCAGCCTTTGGACAGGTCGGGGTTACGAGCAGTACTTC.

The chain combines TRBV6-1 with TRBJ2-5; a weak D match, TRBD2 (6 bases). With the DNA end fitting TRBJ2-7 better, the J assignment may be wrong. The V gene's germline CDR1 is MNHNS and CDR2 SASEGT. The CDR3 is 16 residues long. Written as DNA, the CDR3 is TGTGCCAGCAGTGAAGGGGTTGCGGGAAACGCCTACGAGCAGTACTTC. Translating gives CASSEGVAGNAYEQYF.

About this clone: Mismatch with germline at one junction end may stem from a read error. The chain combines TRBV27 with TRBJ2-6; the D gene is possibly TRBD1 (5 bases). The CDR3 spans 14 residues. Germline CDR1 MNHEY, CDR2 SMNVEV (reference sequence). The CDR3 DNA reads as TGTGCCAGCAGTTTAGCGGCTGGGGCCAACGGCCTGACTTTC. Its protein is CASSLAAGANGLTF.

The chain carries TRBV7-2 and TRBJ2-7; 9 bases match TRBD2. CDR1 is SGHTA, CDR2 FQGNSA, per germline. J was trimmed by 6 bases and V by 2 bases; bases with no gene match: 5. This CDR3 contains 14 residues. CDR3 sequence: CASSLRRGGGEQYF. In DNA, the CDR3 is TGTGCCAGCAGCTTAAGGCGCGGGGGGGGCGAGCAGTACTTC.

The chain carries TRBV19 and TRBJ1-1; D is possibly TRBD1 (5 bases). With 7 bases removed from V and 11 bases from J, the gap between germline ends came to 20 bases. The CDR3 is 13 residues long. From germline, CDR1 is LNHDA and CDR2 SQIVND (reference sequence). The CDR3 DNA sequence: TGTGCCAGTACCCATGTTGGGGGGGTGACTGCTTTCTTT. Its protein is CASTHVGGVTAFF.

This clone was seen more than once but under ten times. The CDR3 loop reads CASGGTGNEKLFF. The DNA of the CDR3 is TGTGCCAGCGGGGGGACAGGGAACGAAAAACTGTTTTTT. This chain uses TRBV2 with TRBJ1-4; 9 bases are a match to TRBD1. Germline CDR1 is SNHLY and CDR2 is FYNNEI. The CDR3 extends over 13 amino acids. Losses at the gene ends were 8 bases for V and 8 bases for J; bases not matched to a gene: 6.

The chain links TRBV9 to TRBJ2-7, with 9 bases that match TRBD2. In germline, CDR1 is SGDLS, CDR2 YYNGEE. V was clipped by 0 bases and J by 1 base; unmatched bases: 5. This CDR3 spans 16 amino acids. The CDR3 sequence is CASSVASSGNSYEQYF. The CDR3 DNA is TGTGCCAGCAGCGTAGCTTCTAGCGGGAATTCCTACGAGCAGTACTTC.